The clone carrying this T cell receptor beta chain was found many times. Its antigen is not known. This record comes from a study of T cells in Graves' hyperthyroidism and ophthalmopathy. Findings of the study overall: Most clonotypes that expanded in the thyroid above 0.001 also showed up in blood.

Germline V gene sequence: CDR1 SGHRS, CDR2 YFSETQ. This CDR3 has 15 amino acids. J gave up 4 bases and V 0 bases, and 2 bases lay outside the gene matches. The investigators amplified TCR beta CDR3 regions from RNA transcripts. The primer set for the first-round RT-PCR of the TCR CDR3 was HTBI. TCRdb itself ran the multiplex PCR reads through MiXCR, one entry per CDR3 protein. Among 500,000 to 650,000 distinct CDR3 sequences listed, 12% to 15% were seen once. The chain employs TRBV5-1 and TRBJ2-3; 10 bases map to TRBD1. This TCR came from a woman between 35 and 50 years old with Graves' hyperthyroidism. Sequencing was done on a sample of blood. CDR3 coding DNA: TGCGCCAGCAGCTTGGATGGACAGGGGGCAGATACGCAGTATTTT. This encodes CASSLDGQGADTQYF.